A single sample gave rise to the 25 T cell receptor beta chains below, sequenced in a study of blood T cell repertoires in COVID-19. Sequenced by immunoSEQ multiplex PCR; TCRdb stores in-frame clones only, minus some. Of around 140,000 clones listed, 87% were seen once; the top ten hold 5.5% to 7.5%. Sequences were obtained from peripheral blood. These receptors were taken from a man aged 80 or over with acute or convalescent COVID-19.

The chain recombines TRBV7-9 with TRBJ1-6; D gene ambiguous. This CDR3 region has 14 residues. CDR1 is SEHNR and CDR2 is FQNEAQ in the germline V gene (reference sequence). Trimming left V 7 bases short and J 0 bases short, with 7 bases between. The CDR3 reads CASNRDSYNSPLHF. Written as DNA, the CDR3 is TGTGCCAGCAATCGGGACTCCTATAATTCACCCCTCCACTTT.

J is TRBJ1-6 and V is TRBV12-3 or TRBV12-4, with D maybe TRBD1 (5 bases). Trimming stripped 5 bases from V and 5 bases from J, with 7 bases between. The CDR3 extends over 13 amino acids. CDR3 coding DNA: TGTGCCAGCAGTGGGGCGGATAATTCACCCCTCCACTTT. Amino acids: CASSGADNSPLHF.

The chain combines TRBV5-1 with TRBJ2-1, with 9 positions matching TRBD2. Germline lookup yields CDR1 SGHRS and CDR2 YFSETQ. There are 15 residues in the CDR3. Losses at the gene ends were 6 bases for V and 2 bases for J; bases not matched to a gene: 6. In DNA, the CDR3 is TGCGCCAGCAAGCGGGGACTAGCTACCTACAATGAGCAGTTCTTC. As protein: CASKRGLATYNEQFF.

The chain recombines TRBV3-1 (or the pseudogene TRBV3-2) with TRBJ1-1, with TRBD1 matching 8 bases. The CDR3 totals 12 residues. Germline CDR1 reads LGHDT; CDR2 reads YNNKEL (reference sequence). Trimming took 4 bases from V and 8 from J; bases not matched to a gene: 3. This chain's CDR3 is CASSLGQAEAFF. In DNA, the CDR3 is TGTGCCAGCAGCCTGGGACAGGCCGAAGCTTTCTTT.

Here the CDR3 reads CASSSWTLGADTQYF. The DNA of the CDR3 is TGTGCCAGCAGCTCATGGACTCTCGGAGCAGATACGCAGTATTTT. The chain couples TRBV7-9 to TRBJ2-3, with a tentative D call TRBD2 (5 bases). Trimming took 4 bases from V and 4 from J, leaving 15 bases between them. This CDR3 has 15 amino acids. CDR1 SEHNR and CDR2 FQNEAQ come from the germline V gene (reference sequence).

For the CDR3, the DNA is TGTGCCAGCAGTGAAGCGCGGGGTGACTACACCTTC. Translated, it gives CASSEARGDYTF. The chain combines TRBV2 with TRBJ1-2; D is uncertain. The CDR3 is 12 residues long. V gave up 0 bases and J gave up 10 bases, with 9 bases separating them. Germline CDR1 reads SNHLY; CDR2 reads FYNNEI.

Comments on this clone: The same CDR3 can be traced to other DNA sequences in this sample. V usage is TRBV12-3 or TRBV12-4 and J usage is TRBJ1-2; maybe TRBD1 (5 bases). V was trimmed by 2 bases and J by 7 bases, leaving 5 bases between them. This CDR3 has 11 amino acids. CDR3 sequence reads: CASSLRGGYTF. The CDR3 DNA reads TGTGCCAGCAGTTTAAGGGGTGGCTACACCTTC.

The chain carries TRBV7-2 and TRBJ2-7; 13 bases line up with TRBD2. Germline lookup yields CDR1 SGHTA and CDR2 FQGNSA. J was trimmed by 1 base and V by 5 bases; bases with no gene match: 8. The CDR3 sequence is 17 residues long. The CDR3 DNA reads TGTGCCAGCAGCCCTAGACTAGCGGGGGGACTTTCCTACGAGCAGTACTTC. This translates into CASSPRLAGGLSYEQYF.

The chain couples TRBV25-1 to TRBJ1-6; 9 bases map to TRBD1. The CDR3 consists of 17 residues. CDR1 and CDR2 from the germline V gene are MGHDK and SYGVNS. V dropped 2 bases and J dropped 5; count of bases not matched to a gene: 7. CDR3 DNA: TGTGCCAGCAGTGAAAATTCGGGGACAGGGAATAATTCACCCCTCCACTTT. Translating gives CASSENSGTGNNSPLHF.

The J gene is TRBJ2-3, the V gene TRBV15; a possible D gene is TRBD2 (7 bases). The CDR3 has 15 residues. Trimming left V 5 bases short and J 6 bases short, with 18 bases between. Germline V gives CDR1 LNHNV, CDR2 YYDKDF (reference sequence). The CDR3 sequence: CATSSRGGALDTQYF. The CDR3 DNA reads as TGTGCCACCAGCTCAAGAGGGGGGGCCCTCGATACGCAGTATTTT.

The rearrangement uses TRBV7-2 and TRBJ1-1; 8 bases match TRBD1. The CDR3 covers 15 residues. CDR1 SGHTA and CDR2 FQGNSA come from the germline V gene. V was clipped by 2 bases and J by 1 base; unmatched bases: 3. CDR3: CASSLRQGANTEAFF. In DNA form, the CDR3 reads TGTGCCAGCAGCTTAAGGCAGGGGGCGAACACTGAAGCTTTCTTT.

The V call is TRBV10-3, the J call TRBJ2-5; D uncertain. The CDR3 length is 14 residues. V was clipped by 3 bases and J by 4 bases, with 12 bases between them. Germline V CDR1 and CDR2: ENHRY, SYGVKD. This CDR3 is CAISDVGSGETQYF. The CDR3 region has the DNA TGTGCCATCAGTGATGTGGGTTCGGGAGAGACCCAGTACTTC.

The CDR3 coding sequence is TGTGCCAGTCTGGGGCGCGCCGGGGAGCTGTTTTTT. Translating gives CASLGRAGELFF. The J gene is TRBJ2-2, the V gene TRBV12-3 or TRBV12-4; a possible D gene is TRBD1 (5 bases). The ends were cut back, 9 bases at V and 6 bases at J, with 11 bases in the middle. CDR3 length: 12 residues.

The chain carries TRBV27 and TRBJ1-1; TRBD1 agrees at 9 bases. Trimming took 5 bases from V and 1 from J; bases not matched to a gene: 8. This CDR3 spans 16 amino acids. Germline V gene sequence: CDR1 MNHEY, CDR2 SMNVEV (reference sequence). This chain's CDR3 is CASSPTGGKPNTEAFF. CDR3 DNA: TGTGCCAGCAGTCCGACAGGGGGTAAGCCGAACACTGAAGCTTTCTTT.

The genes are TRBV2 and TRBJ1-2; 7 bases are a match to TRBD1. The CDR3 sequence is 12 residues long. Per germline, CDR1 SNHLY and CDR2 FYNNEI. V shed 10 bases and J 4 bases; nucleotides not matched to a gene: 6. CDR3 sequence reads: CATQGSGYGYTF. The CDR3 region has the DNA TGTGCCACACAGGGGAGCGGCTATGGCTACACCTTC.

In this sample, this clone turned up a few times. The chain uses TRBV28 and TRBJ2-3; 8 nucleotides align to TRBD1. The CDR3 totals 17 residues. Germline V gene data show CDR1 as MDHEN and CDR2 as SYDVKM. J was trimmed by 2 bases and V by 4 bases; bases with no gene match: 11. CDR3 residues: CASSSHSRGRDTDTQYF. The CDR3, as DNA: TGTGCCAGCAGTTCCCATTCCAGGGGGCGGGACACAGATACGCAGTATTTT.

V gene TRBV11-2 combines with J gene TRBJ1-1; the match to TRBD1 covers 8 bases. V shed 3 bases and J 1 base; nucleotides not matched to a gene: 7. The CDR3 has 16 amino acids. Germline loops: CDR1 SGHAT, CDR2 FQNNGV. The CDR3 bases are TGTGCCAGCAGCTTGGGCAGGGGGCTTCGGAACACTGAAGCTTTCTTT. This gives the protein CASSLGRGLRNTEAFF.

The chain has TRBV4-2 and TRBJ2-1, with 7 bases aligning to TRBD2. The CDR3 totals 15 residues. Germline V gene data show CDR1 as LGHNA and CDR2 as YNFKEQ. V was pared by 6 bases and J by 3 bases, with 8 bases of the junction left unmatched. CDR3 coding DNA: TGTGCCAGCAGACTACACCCGGGGGGCTACAATGAGCAGTTCTTC. It yields the protein CASRLHPGGYNEQFF.

The genes are TRBV7-9 and TRBJ2-1; perhaps TRBD2 as D (6 bases). In germline, CDR1 is SEHNR, CDR2 FQNEAQ (reference sequence). V lost 11 bases, J lost 6 bases, and 11 bases lay in between. The CDR3 totals 11 residues. The CDR3 here is CAGGLGNEQFF. DNA for the CDR3: TGTGCCGGGGGACTTGGCAATGAGCAGTTCTTC.

As concerns this clone: The junction departs from germline at one end; a sequencing error may be responsible. The chain recombines TRBV6-2 or TRBV6-3 with TRBJ2-7; TRBD2 matches 10 bases. This CDR3 is built from 14 residues. Per germline, CDR1 MNHEY and CDR2 SVGEGT. The CDR3 sequence: CASSPGILAGGITF. The CDR3 DNA sequence: TGTGCCAGCAGCCCCGGGATCTTAGCGGGAGGCATTACCTTC.

V and J are TRBV15 and TRBJ2-1, with TRBD2 matching over 8 bases. The CDR3 loop spans 16 amino acids. Unmatched junction bases numbered 9, after V lost 8 bases and J lost 0 bases. In germline, CDR1 is LNHNV, CDR2 YYDKDF (reference sequence). The CDR3 reads CATRVAGSNSYNEQFF. CDR3 bases: TGTGCCACCCGGGTAGCGGGATCGAACTCCTACAATGAGCAGTTCTTC.

V gene TRBV6-4 combines with J gene TRBJ2-2; D perhaps matches TRBD2 (6 bases). From germline, CDR1 is MRHNA and CDR2 SNTAGT. The CDR3 sequence is 13 residues long. Between the trimmed V and J ends, which lost 5 bases and 6 bases, there was a span of 10 bases. The CDR3 bases are TGTGCCAGCAGTAAGACTAGAGCCGGGGAGCTGTTTTTT. Its protein is CASSKTRAGELFF.

This chain connects TRBV5-1 to TRBJ2-7, with TRBD1 identical over 8 bases. Per the germline V gene, CDR1 is SGHRS and CDR2 is YFSETQ. The CDR3 sequence is 15 residues long. The J segment lost 4 bases and the V segment lost 4 bases, leaving 10 bases of the junction unmatched. The CDR3 loop is CASSHNGQGVYEQYF. In DNA, the CDR3 is TGCGCCAGCAGCCATAACGGACAGGGCGTTTACGAGCAGTACTTC.

This clone appeared a few times. V gene TRBV2 combines with J gene TRBJ2-3; TRBD2 might be the D (6 bases). Looked up from germline, CDR1 is SNHLY and CDR2 is FYNNEI. The CDR3 runs to 17 residues. V lost 7 bases, J lost 4 bases, and 24 bases lay in between. CDR3 DNA sequence: TGTGCCAGCACCAAGACGGGACTCCCCCGCCGCCCAGATACGCAGTATTTT. Translating it yields CASTKTGLPRRPDTQYF. Full variable domain (missing parts from reference TRBV2 and TRBJ2-3): EPEVTQTPSHQVTQMGQEVILRCVPISNHLYFYWYRQILGQKVEFLVSFYNNEISEKSEIFDDQFSVERPDGSNFTLKIRSTKLEDSAMYFCASTKTGLPRRPDTQYFGPGTRLTVL.

The V call is TRBV7-9, the J call TRBJ1-6, with a weak D call TRBD1 (5 bases). Germline V gives CDR1 SEHNR, CDR2 FQNEAQ (reference sequence). V lost 1 base and J 5 bases, leaving 9 bases between the germline ends. This CDR3 contains 15 residues. CDR3 sequence (DNA): TGTGCCAGCAGCTTAGGAGACAGAGATAATTCACCCCTCCACTTT. Residues: CASSLGDRDNSPLHF.